These 21 T cell receptor beta chains share one sample of origin, sequenced in a study of HIV-infected children after antiretroviral therapy interruption. Documented treatment: PENTA 11 planned treatment interruption arm or continuous ART arm. A 3' RACE protocol on RNA, with unique molecular identifiers, produced the TCR library. TCRdb re-derived calls from the 3' RACE reads in MiXCR, one entry per CDR3 protein. Of 70,000 to 90,000 distinct CDR3 sequences in the sample, about 7% were seen once. Sequenced here: CD45RA+ CD4+ T cells from PBMCs, pooled from several time points, sampled from a donor given antiretroviral therapy, either interrupted or continuous. The subset denotes: naive CD4+ CD45RA+ CD45RO- T cells. The receptors here all came from a pool of human donors with HIV.

This clonotype was found many times. CDR3 DNA sequence: TGTGCCAGCAGCCAAAGGGTCCACGAGCAGTACTTC. Translating gives CASSQRVHEQYF. V and J are TRBV14 and TRBJ2-7; D gene unclear. Germline V CDR1 and CDR2: SGHDN, FVKESK. The CDR3 has 12 amino acids. The V end was cut by 2 bases, the J end by 5 bases, with 7 bases between.

This clonotype was observed at least ten times. This chain's CDR3 is CSRRGDLGEQFF. DNA of the CDR3: TGCAGTCGGCGGGGGGACCTAGGTGAGCAGTTCTTC. The chain recombines TRBV20-1 with TRBJ2-1; TRBD2 agrees at 8 bases. V lost 8 bases, J lost 9 bases, and 9 bases stayed unmatched. This CDR3 has 12 amino acids. CDR1 DFQATT and CDR2 SNEGSKA come from the germline V gene (reference sequence).

This clonotype was counted ten times or more. The V gene is TRBV6-7, the J gene TRBJ1-1, with D maybe TRBD1 (6 bases). TRBV6-7 is an open reading frame, and its role is uncertain. The CDR3 extends over 16 amino acids. V gave up 5 bases and J gave up 6 bases, with 22 bases separating them. The CDR3 region is CASSRPRTVSFSEAFF. The CDR3 bases are TGTGCCAGCAGTCGACCTAGGACAGTCTCTTTCTCTGAAGCTTTCTTT.

This clonotype was recorded many times. The V and J genes are TRBV6-6 and TRBJ2-7, with 9 bases matching TRBD1. V was pared by 0 bases and J by 4 bases, with 7 bases of the junction left unmatched. This CDR3 comprises 16 residues. Looked up from germline, CDR1 is MNHNY and CDR2 is SVGAGI (reference sequence). CDR3 region: CASSYSVGTGLYEQYF. Here the CDR3 DNA reads TGTGCCAGCAGTTACTCTGTTGGGACAGGGCTATACGAGCAGTACTTC.

The gene calls are TRBV20-1 and TRBJ2-1; the match to TRBD2 covers 10 bases. With V trimmed by 5 bases and J by 6 bases, 10 bases remained unmatched. The CDR3 runs to 15 residues. The V gene's germline CDR1 is DFQATT and CDR2 SNEGSKA (reference sequence). The CDR3 region is CSAGYLAGVRNEQFF. The CDR3 coding sequence is TGCAGTGCTGGCTACCTAGCGGGGGTTCGCAATGAGCAGTTCTTC.

This clonotype was observed many times. The chain combines TRBV19 with TRBJ2-5, with 10 positions matching TRBD1. CDR1 and CDR2 (germline): LNHDA, SQIVND (reference sequence). The CDR3 totals 16 residues. Unmatched junction bases numbered 12, after V lost 5 bases and J lost 6 bases. CDR3 coding DNA: TGTGCCAGTAGTCCCTGGGACAGGGGTGAAGGAAAGACCCAGTACTTC. Protein product: CASSPWDRGEGKTQYF.

The chain carries TRBV14 and TRBJ1-2, with D hard to call. The germline V gene has CDR1 SGHDN and CDR2 FVKESK. CDR3 length: 17 residues. The ends were cut back, 4 bases at V and 0 bases at J, with 18 bases in the middle. The CDR3 DNA sequence: TGTGCCAGCAGCCCCATAAGTACCCGAAATCCTAACTATGGCTACACCTTC. The encoded protein is CASSPISTRNPNYGYTF.

There are a few counts of this clonotype. The chain employs TRBV5-1 and TRBJ2-2; TRBD1 matches 9 bases. There are 16 residues in the CDR3. The ends lost 1 base at V and 1 base at J; junction bases unmatched: 2. Germline V gene sequence: CDR1 SGHRS, CDR2 YFSETQ. The CDR3 loop reads CASSLMGQGNTGELFF. CDR3 sequence (DNA): TGCGCCAGCAGCTTGATGGGACAGGGGAACACCGGGGAGCTGTTTTTT.

This clonotype was seen more than once but under ten times. The rearrangement links TRBV19 to TRBJ2-1; either TRBD1 or TRBD2 may supply D (6 bases each). Germline V gene lookup returns CDR1 LNHDA and CDR2 SQIVND (reference sequence). The CDR3 is 17 residues long. Between the trimmed V and J ends, which lost 4 bases and 8 bases, there was a span of 24 bases. The CDR3 nucleotides are TGTGCCAGTAGTACCGCTCACGGGGGCCCCCTATTCGATGAGCAGTTCTTC. This sequence encodes CASSTAHGGPLFDEQFF.

This clonotype came up a few times. V and J are TRBV7-9 and TRBJ1-2; D may be TRBD1 (6 bases). CDR3 length equals 16 residues. Per germline, CDR1 SEHNR and CDR2 FQNEAQ (reference sequence). V shed 3 bases and J shed 2 bases, with 16 bases lying between them. This CDR3 reads CASSFEDSKGNYGYTF. DNA of the CDR3: TGTGCCAGCAGCTTTGAGGACAGCAAGGGAAACTATGGCTACACCTTC. Variable domain in full (rest from reference TRBV7-9 and TRBJ1-2): DTGVSQNPRHKITKRGQNVTFRCDPISEHNRLYWYRQTLGQGPEFLTYFQNEAQLEKSRLLSDRFSAERPKGSFSTLEIQRTEQGDSAMYLCASSFEDSKGNYGYTFGSGTRLTVV.

There are many counts of this clonotype. The chain employs TRBV12-3 or TRBV12-4 and TRBJ2-5; 10 positions match TRBD2. The CDR3 is made up of 13 amino acids. J was trimmed by 9 bases and V by 6 bases; bases with no gene match: 7. The CDR3 region is CASSTPGTSAQYF. CDR3 in DNA: TGTGCCAGCAGCACCCCCGGGACTAGCGCCCAGTACTTC.

Turning to this clonotype: Mismatch with germline at one junction end may stem from a read error. The chain joins TRBV12-3 or TRBV12-4 to TRBJ1-4; 9 bases fit TRBD1. The CDR3 has 15 residues. Here the CDR3 DNA reads TGTGTCAGCAGTCTCCCGGGACAGGGAAATGAAAAACTGTTTTTT. Encoded protein: CVSSLPGQGNEKLFF.

This clonotype has at least ten counts. This rearrangement joins TRBV5-1 to TRBJ1-1; 11 bases match TRBD1. The CDR3 has 14 amino acids. Germline V gene data show CDR1 as SGHRS and CDR2 as YFSETQ. V shed 0 bases and J 8 bases; nucleotides not matched to a gene: 3. The chain's CDR3 is CASSLARTGGEAFF. DNA of the CDR3: TGCGCCAGCAGCTTGGCACGGACAGGGGGCGAAGCTTTCTTT.

In its sample, this clonotype was seen many times. The junction does not match germline at one end; this may be a read error. The chain joins TRBV18 to TRBJ2-7; 7 positions match TRBD1. The CDR3 totals 14 residues. The germline CDR1 and CDR2 sequences are KGHSH and LQKENI. The CDR3 here is CASSPPGGSYEQYF. The CDR3 nucleotides read TGCGCCAGCAGCCCGCCAGGGGGATCCTACGAGCAGTACTTC.

The sample holds many counts of this clonotype. The V call is TRBV20-1, the J call TRBJ1-2; possible D gene TRBD1, 5 bases. The CDR3 totals 14 residues. CDR1 and CDR2 from the germline V gene are DFQATT and SNEGSKA (reference sequence). With 0 bases removed from V and 2 bases from J, the gap between germline ends came to 10 bases. The CDR3 region is CSARDSRGNYGYTF. The CDR3 nucleotides read TGCAGTGCTAGAGACAGCCGGGGGAACTATGGCTACACCTTC.

This clonotype was counted many times. This chain uses TRBV20-1 with TRBJ1-5; 7 bases fit TRBD1. Per the germline V gene, CDR1 is DFQATT and CDR2 is SNEGSKA (reference sequence). J was trimmed by 3 bases and V by 3 bases; bases with no gene match: 8. The CDR3 loop spans 15 amino acids. In nucleotides, the CDR3 is TGCAGTGCTAGGGTGGGACAGATGGACAATCAGCCCCAGCATTTT. Translating it yields CSARVGQMDNQPQHF.

This clonotype was seen repeatedly, ten times or more. The chain carries TRBV15 and TRBJ2-7; 8 nucleotides line up with TRBD2. The germline V gene encodes CDR1 LNHNV and CDR2 YYDKDF (reference sequence). The V gene end was trimmed by 0 bases and the J gene end by 5 bases; junction bases not matched to a gene: 6. This CDR3 is 15 amino acids long. CDR3 DNA sequence: TGTGCCACCAGCAGAGACGGGGGGGCGCCCCACGAGCAGTACTTC. Its translation: CATSRDGGAPHEQYF.

This clonotype was observed at least ten times. This chain joins TRBV4-2 and TRBJ2-7, with D hard to call. The germline V and J ends were trimmed by 2 bases and 2 bases, with 13 bases remaining between them. CDR1 and CDR2 from the germline V gene are LGHNA and YNFKEQ. The CDR3 sequence is 15 residues long. CDR3 loop: CASSQKSRITYEQYF. The CDR3 region has the DNA TGTGCCAGCAGCCAAAAAAGTCGAATTACCTACGAGCAGTACTTC.

This clonotype was found many times. The V call is TRBV9, the J call TRBJ2-4, with unresolved D. Germline V gene lookup returns CDR1 SGDLS and CDR2 YYNGEE. With 0 bases removed from V and 5 bases from J, the gap between germline ends came to 6 bases. This CDR3 contains 13 residues. The chain's CDR3 is CASSVASQNIQYF. DNA for the CDR3: TGTGCCAGCAGCGTAGCTTCCCAAAACATTCAGTACTTC. The variable domain in full, with the rest retrieved from reference TRBV9 and TRBJ2-4, is DSGVTQTPKHLITATGQRVTLRCSPRSGDLSVYWYQQSLDQGLQFLIQYYNGEERAKGNILERFSAQQFPDLHSELNLSSLELGDSALYFCASSVASQNIQYFGAGTRLSVL.

About this clonotype itself: This may be a read error, as it is one base from a much larger clone. The J gene is TRBJ2-1, the V gene TRBV20-1; 9 bases align to TRBD2. Germline V CDR1 and CDR2: DFQATT, SNEGSKA (reference sequence). Unmatched junction bases numbered 16, after V lost 3 bases and J lost 10 bases. The length of the CDR3 is 16 residues. CDR3 coding DNA: TGCAGTGCTAGTAGGGCTAAGGGACTAGCTAGTTGCGAGCAGTTCTTC. The encoded protein is CSASRAKGLASCEQFF.

The rearrangement joins TRBV7-9 to TRBJ2-1; D is undetermined. V was cut by 5 bases and J by 2 bases, with 10 bases left in between. The germline gives CDR1 SEHNR, CDR2 FQNEAQ (reference sequence). CDR3 length equals 14 residues. The CDR3 loop reads CASSPIMAYNEQFF. The CDR3 nucleotides are TGTGCCAGCAGCCCTATCATGGCCTACAATGAGCAGTTCTTC.